These 16 T cell receptor beta chains were sequenced from one sample in a study of blood T cell repertoires in COVID-19. Here immunoSEQ multiplex PCR was the method, and the copy in TCRdb shows in-frame clones only, minus some. The table lists more than 95,000 clones, 75% to 95% of them singletons. Sequencing was carried out using peripheral blood. All receptors come from a human donor with active COVID-19. The donor label of this sample is uncertain.

The CDR3 here is CASSIRQRATEAFF. DNA for the CDR3: TGTGCCAGTAGTATCCGGCAGCGGGCCACTGAAGCTTTCTTT. V usage is TRBV19 and J usage is TRBJ1-1; D ambiguous. Trimming cost V 3 bases and J 4 bases, with 12 bases left between them. CDR3 length: 14 amino acids. Germline values: CDR1 LNHDA, CDR2 SQIVND (reference sequence).

CDR3 nucleotides: TGCGCCAGCAGCTTGAAACAGGGGAACGGGGAGCTGTTTTTT. Its translation: CASSLKQGNGELFF. The V gene is TRBV5-1, the J gene TRBJ2-2, with 7 bases aligning to TRBD1. The V gene's germline CDR1 is SGHRS and CDR2 YFSETQ. The V segment lost 1 base and the J segment 7 bases; nucleotides outside the gene matches: 4. The length of the CDR3 is 14 residues.

This chain links TRBV10-3 with TRBJ2-3; D uncertain. V shed 0 bases and J shed 7 bases, with 5 bases lying between them. Germline lookup yields CDR1 ENHRY and CDR2 SYGVKD. The CDR3 contains 12 residues. The CDR3 nucleotides are TGTGCCATCAGTGAGTCACAGAATACGCAGTATTTT. It codes for CAISESQNTQYF.

The chain recombines TRBV7-8 with TRBJ2-3; 13 bases agree with TRBD2. The CDR3 consists of 15 residues. V was clipped by 5 bases and J by 5 bases; unmatched bases: 4. The germline V gene has CDR1 SGHVS and CDR2 FQNEAQ. CDR3 sequence: CASSGGLAGVDTQYF. The CDR3 DNA is TGTGCCAGCAGCGGAGGACTAGCGGGGGTAGATACGCAGTATTTT.

This chain links TRBV18 with TRBJ2-7, with TRBD1 matching 7 bases. Trimming removed 3 bases from V and 2 bases from J; junction bases left unmatched: 7. The CDR3 contains 15 residues. CDR1 KGHSH and CDR2 LQKENI come from the germline V gene. The CDR3 DNA reads as TGTGCCAGCTCACCCCGGGACAGTAACACCTACGAGCAGTACTTC. This translates into CASSPRDSNTYEQYF.

This rearrangement joins TRBV5-1 to TRBJ2-5, with 13 bases fitting TRBD2. CDR3 length: 15 residues. Trimming took 4 bases from V and 5 from J; bases not matched to a gene: 5. The germline V gene has CDR1 SGHRS and CDR2 YFSETQ. CDR3 sequence: CASSRLAGGVETQYF. The DNA of the CDR3 is TGCGCCAGCAGCAGACTAGCGGGGGGCGTGGAGACCCAGTACTTC.

The V gene is TRBV9, the J gene TRBJ2-1; a possible D gene is TRBD2 (5 bases). Germline CDR1 SGDLS, CDR2 YYNGEE. This CDR3 is built from 16 residues. Trimming left V 4 bases short and J 5 bases short, with 19 bases between. The CDR3 sequence is CASSRPLVSANNEQFF. For the CDR3, the DNA is TGTGCCAGCAGCAGACCATTGGTTAGCGCCAACAATGAGCAGTTCTTC.

The chain employs TRBV11-2 and TRBJ2-1, with no clear D. In germline, CDR1 is SGHAT, CDR2 FQNNGV. Trimming removed 5 bases at V and 0 bases at J, with 5 bases between. This CDR3 is built from 13 residues. The CDR3 nucleotides read TGTGCCAGCAGCCCCTACTCCTACAATGAGCAGTTCTTC. Translating gives CASSPYSYNEQFF.

The rearrangement joins TRBV7-8 to TRBJ2-1; TRBD1 agrees at 10 bases. Germline loops: CDR1 SGHVS, CDR2 FQNEAQ. V shed 2 bases, J shed 15 bases, and the junction held 10 bases outside the gene matches. This CDR3 contains 14 residues. The CDR3 DNA sequence: TGTGCCAGCAGCTTATACATCTCGGGACAGGGGCTGTTCTTC. The encoded protein is CASSLYISGQGLFF. The full variable domain, in which reference TRBV7-8 and TRBJ2-1 provide the parts outside the CDR3, is GAGVSQSPRYKVAKRGQDVALRCDPISGHVSLFWYQQALGQGPEFLTYFQNEAQLDKSGLPSDRFFAERPEGSVSTLKIQRTQQEDSAVYLCASSLYISGQGLFFGPGTRLTVL.

This chain connects TRBV19 to TRBJ1-4; no clear D. Germline V lookup: CDR1 LNHDA, CDR2 SQIVND (reference sequence). The CDR3 has 17 residues. Trimming left V 1 base short and J 8 bases short, with 20 bases between. DNA for the CDR3: TGTGCCAGTAGTATAGCGTCACTTACTAGTAGTCGCGAAAAACTGTTTTTT. Translated: CASSIASLTSSREKLFF.

This clone was seen a single time. The chain's CDR3 is CASSLSRGANYGYTF. In DNA form, the CDR3 reads TGTGCCAGCAGTTTATCCAGGGGGGCAAACTATGGCTACACCTTC. V and J are TRBV27 and TRBJ1-2; 7 nucleotides match TRBD1. CDR1 MNHEY and CDR2 SMNVEV come from the germline V gene (reference sequence). With V trimmed by 0 bases and J by 2 bases, 3 bases remained unmatched. There are 15 residues in the CDR3.

The chain joins TRBV28 to TRBJ1-1, with 8 nucleotides matching TRBD1. V trimming: 11 bases; J trimming: 0 bases; junction bases outside the gene matches: 14. CDR1 MDHEN and CDR2 SYDVKM come from the germline V gene. The CDR3 totals 16 residues. The CDR3, as DNA: TGTGCCGCTCGGGCGGGACAGGTCTCAATGAACACTGAAGCTTTCTTT. Its protein is CAARAGQVSMNTEAFF.

V gene TRBV12-3 or TRBV12-4 combines with J gene TRBJ1-4; D remains ambiguous. There are 13 residues in the CDR3. Deletions cut 5 bases from V and 4 bases from J, with 8 bases between. CDR3 in amino acids: CASSPRGNEKLFF. CDR3 DNA: TGTGCCAGCAGTCCGCGGGGTAATGAAAAACTGTTTTTT.

The CDR3 sequence is CASSQGWTSSSDTQYF. CDR3 bases: TGCGCCAGCAGCCAAGGGTGGACTAGTAGTTCAGATACGCAGTATTTT. This sequence joins TRBV4-1 and TRBJ2-3, with 7 positions matching TRBD2. The V gene end was trimmed by 1 base and the J gene end by 4 bases; junction bases not matched to a gene: 8. The CDR3 has 16 residues. Germline V gene lookup returns CDR1 MGHRA and CDR2 YSYEKL.

V usage is TRBV4-2 and J usage is TRBJ1-3; tentatively, D is TRBD1 (6 bases). The CDR3 has 19 residues. The germline V gene encodes CDR1 LGHNA and CDR2 YNFKEQ. Deletions cut 0 bases from V and 0 bases from J, with 18 bases between. The CDR3 coding sequence is TGTGCCAGCAGCCAAGAACAAATGAGGACAGCTAACTCTGGAAACACCATATATTTT. It translates to CASSQEQMRTANSGNTIYF.

This rearrangement joins TRBV5-1 to TRBJ1-3; tentatively, D is TRBD1 (5 bases). This CDR3 contains 14 residues. Germline loops: CDR1 SGHRS, CDR2 YFSETQ. This CDR3 is CVLAWIQGQHTIYF. The DNA of the CDR3 is TGCGTCTTAGCTTGGATCCAGGGTCAGCACACCATATATTTT. Supplemented by reference TRBV5-1 and TRBJ1-3, the full variable domain reads KAGVTQTPRYLIKTRGQQVTLSCSPISGHRSVSWYQQTPGQGLQFLFEYFSETQRNKGNFPGRFSGRQFSNSRSEMNVSTLELGDSALYLCVLAWIQGQHTIYFGEGSWLTVV.